A single sample is the source of the 28 T cell receptor beta chains below, sequenced in a study of blood T cells in healthy people across ages. The second PCR ran about 6 to 11 cycles with a sample-barcoded 5' primer and J-beta primers. TCRdb re-called the 5' RACE reads with MiXCR, one entry per CDR3 protein. The sample has roughly 700,000 distinct CDR3 sequences; around 49% are singletons. The sample consisted of blood. The receptors here all came from a woman aged 60 to 75 in good health.

This clonotype was picked up many times. The V call is TRBV5-1, the J call TRBJ2-7; 13 positions match TRBD2. The CDR3 totals 16 residues. V was clipped by 0 bases and J by 5 bases; unmatched bases: 5. The germline gives CDR1 SGHRS, CDR2 YFSETQ. This CDR3 reads CASSLGTSGRWDEQYF. CDR3 nucleotides: TGCGCCAGCAGCTTGGGGACTAGCGGGAGATGGGACGAGCAGTACTTC. Looking up the rest from reference TRBV5-1 and TRBJ2-7 gives the full variable domain: KAGVTQTPRYLIKTRGQQVTLSCSPISGHRSVSWYQQTPGQGLQFLFEYFSETQRNKGNFPGRFSGRQFSNSRSEMNVSTLELGDSALYLCASSLGTSGRWDEQYFGPGTRLTVT.

The V and J genes are TRBV12-3 or TRBV12-4 and TRBJ2-2; 8 positions match TRBD2. This CDR3 region has 16 residues. Unmatched junction bases numbered 8, after V lost 3 bases and J lost 5 bases. CDR3 DNA: TGTGCCAGCAGTTTCGCGGCGGGAGGAGGAACCGGGGAGCTGTTTTTT. It yields the protein CASSFAAGGGTGELFF.

This sequence joins TRBV7-2 and TRBJ2-1; TRBD2 matches 7 bases. The V segment lost 5 bases and the J segment 1 base; nucleotides outside the gene matches: 8. The CDR3 covers 16 residues. Germline V lookup: CDR1 SGHTA, CDR2 FQGNSA. CDR3 loop: CASSTQRGLSYNEQFF. The CDR3 DNA is TGTGCCAGCAGCACCCAGCGGGGCTTATCCTACAATGAGCAGTTCTTC.

This clonotype was observed a handful of times. This sequence joins TRBV12-3 or TRBV12-4 and TRBJ2-3; 15 bases agree with TRBD2. CDR3 length: 21 amino acids. With V trimmed by 4 bases and J by 4 bases, 18 bases remained unmatched. The CDR3 loop reads CASSSPGLAGGPRTPPDTQYF. For the CDR3, the DNA is TGTGCCAGCAGTTCTCCTGGACTAGCGGGAGGGCCCCGTACCCCCCCAGATACGCAGTATTTT.

J is TRBJ2-4 and V is TRBV3-1, with 10 bases identical to TRBD1. The J call may be in error: the DNA end matches TRBJ2-7 better. Germline V gene sequence: CDR1 LGHDT, CDR2 YNNKEL (reference sequence). The CDR3 spans 14 residues. The CDR3 coding sequence is TGTGCCAGCAGCCAACGGGACAGGGGTGCCGAGCAGTACTTC. This codes for CASSQRDRGAEQYF.

The chain carries TRBV5-1 and TRBJ2-5; TRBD1 matches at 7 bases. This CDR3 has 14 amino acids. Per the germline V gene, CDR1 is SGHRS and CDR2 is YFSETQ. Trimming at V came to 4 bases and at J to 4 bases, leaving 7 bases not matched to a gene. CDR3 nucleotides: TGCGCCAGCAGCCCGGGACAGCCGGGAGAGACCCAGTACTTC. This gives the protein CASSPGQPGETQYF.

The J gene is TRBJ1-1, the V gene TRBV20-1, with a weak D call TRBD1 (6 bases). Germline V lookup: CDR1 DFQATT, CDR2 SNEGSKA (reference sequence). The length of the CDR3 is 12 residues. The CDR3 bases are TGCAGCGCAAACAGGGAAGGGCCTGAAGCTTTCTTT. Translating gives CSANREGPEAFF.

The count of this clonotype is one. The rearrangement links TRBV12-3 or TRBV12-4 to TRBJ2-3, with a tentative D call TRBD2 (5 bases). The length of the CDR3 is 16 residues. Trimming took off 2 bases at V and 2 bases at J, with 14 bases between the two ends. CDR3 DNA: TGTGCCAGCAGTTTAAGGAGGTTGGACCACACAGATACGCAGTATTTT. The encoded protein is CASSLRRLDHTDTQYF.

V gene TRBV20-1 combines with J gene TRBJ2-3; the match to TRBD1 covers 9 bases. CDR3 length: 16 residues. CDR1 DFQATT and CDR2 SNEGSKA come from the germline V gene (reference sequence). The V gene end was trimmed by 3 bases and the J gene end by 2 bases; junction bases not matched to a gene: 9. The CDR3 DNA reads as TGCAGTGCTAGCCGCACGGGACAGGGTTACACAGATACGCAGTATTTT. This codes for CSASRTGQGYTDTQYF.

This chain connects TRBV7-2 to TRBJ2-1; D is tentatively TRBD1 or TRBD2 (5 bases each). The length of the CDR3 is 14 residues. Germline values: CDR1 SGHTA, CDR2 FQGNSA. The ends were cut back, 3 bases at V and 8 bases at J, with 14 bases in the middle. CDR3 protein: CASSFAASRDEQFF. The CDR3 DNA follows: TGTGCCAGCAGCTTTGCGGCTAGCAGGGATGAGCAGTTCTTC. The entire variable domain, with the rest obtained from reference TRBV7-2 and TRBJ2-1, is as follows: GAGVSQSPSNKVTEKGKDVELRCDPISGHTALYWYRQSLGQGLEFLIYFQGNSAPDKSGLPSDRFSAERTGGSVSTLTIQRTQQEDSAVYLCASSFAASRDEQFFGPGTRLTVL.

This clonotype was seen more than once but under ten times. This chain uses TRBV29-1 with TRBJ2-3; D call uncertain. Per germline, CDR1 SQVTM and CDR2 ANQGSEA. V shed 3 bases and J shed 0 bases, with 4 bases lying between them. The CDR3 totals 12 residues. CDR3 nucleotide sequence: TGCAGCGTTGACCCGAGCACAGATACGCAGTATTTT. Translating gives CSVDPSTDTQYF.

The chain couples TRBV4-2 to TRBJ2-3; D is unresolved. The CDR3 contains 15 residues. Germline V gives CDR1 LGHNA, CDR2 YNFKEQ. With 0 bases removed from V and 7 bases from J, the gap between germline ends came to 14 bases. This CDR3 is CASSQDFLVSYTQYF. CDR3 DNA: TGTGCCAGCAGCCAAGATTTCCTGGTATCGTATACGCAGTATTTT.

This clonotype has only a few counts. The chain has TRBV6-6 and TRBJ2-7; D gene uncertain. The CDR3 extends over 12 amino acids. V was clipped by 2 bases and J by 2 bases, with 4 bases between them. Germline values: CDR1 MNHNY, CDR2 SVGAGI (reference sequence). The CDR3: CASSYRPYEQYF. CDR3 bases: TGTGCCAGCAGTTACCGGCCCTACGAGCAGTACTTC.

This clonotype was detected a few times. This rearrangement joins TRBV20-1 to TRBJ2-1; 11 bases line up with TRBD2. From germline, CDR1 is DFQATT and CDR2 SNEGSKA (reference sequence). The ends lost 0 bases at V and 6 bases at J; junction bases unmatched: 13. This CDR3 has 18 residues. This CDR3 reads CSARDWDLLAGASNEQFF. CDR3 DNA sequence: TGCAGTGCTAGAGATTGGGACCTACTAGCGGGGGCGAGCAATGAGCAGTTCTTC.

The chain carries TRBV9 and TRBJ2-1, with 12 bases fitting TRBD2. In germline, CDR1 is SGDLS, CDR2 YYNGEE. The V gene end was trimmed by 3 bases and the J gene end by 11 bases; junction bases not matched to a gene: 9. This CDR3 is 15 amino acids long. The CDR3, as DNA: TGTGCCAGCAGCGACGGGGCTAGCGGGAGGGCACAGCAGTTCTTC. It translates to CASSDGASGRAQQFF.

This clonotype was seen only a few times. The chain couples TRBV20-1 to TRBJ2-7, with 10 bases lining up with TRBD2. Germline assignment: CDR1 DFQATT and CDR2 SNEGSKA (reference sequence). The CDR3 runs to 13 residues. V shed 8 bases and J 5 bases; nucleotides not matched to a gene: 9. CDR3: CSSGLAVLNEQYF. CDR3 DNA: TGCAGTTCCGGACTAGCGGTGCTGAACGAGCAGTACTTC.

Worth noting for this clonotype: One end of the junction does not line up with germline, which may come from a read error. The V gene is TRBV6-5, the J gene TRBJ2-1; D gene uncertain. Germline V CDR1 and CDR2: MNHEY, SVGAGI. The CDR3 has 13 residues. The CDR3 DNA reads as TGTGCCAGCGGTTACTCAGTGGGCGAAGAGCAGTTCTTC. It is translated as CASGYSVGEEQFF.

The sample holds a few counts of this clonotype. The rearrangement joins TRBV7-2 to TRBJ2-4; 12 bases line up with TRBD2. The CDR3 sequence is 18 residues long. V shed 2 bases and J 6 bases; nucleotides not matched to a gene: 11. CDR1 is SGHTA and CDR2 is FQGNSA in the germline V gene. CDR3 residues: CASSLLAGGPKLGNIQYF. The CDR3, as DNA: TGTGCCAGCAGCTTACTAGCGGGAGGGCCCAAACTGGGAAACATTCAGTACTTC. Using reference TRBV7-2 and TRBJ2-4 for the parts outside the CDR3, the full variable domain is GAGVSQSPSNKVTEKGKDVELRCDPISGHTALYWYRQSLGQGLEFLIYFQGNSAPDKSGLPSDRFSAERTGGSVSTLTIQRTQQEDSAVYLCASSLLAGGPKLGNIQYFGAGTRLSVL.

This clonotype was seen more than once but under ten times. The genes are TRBV7-6 and TRBJ2-5, with D unresolved. The CDR3 consists of 15 residues. The V and J ends lost 6 bases and 2 bases respectively, with 16 bases between them. Germline-derived CDR1 and CDR2 are SGHVS and FNYEAQ. In DNA form, the CDR3 reads TGTGCCAGCAGTCCTGGGTTCTCAGCTCAAGAGACCCAGTACTTC. Its translation is CASSPGFSAQETQYF.

This clonotype came up many times. This chain's CDR3 is CASSLVPGQETQYF. For the CDR3, the DNA is TGCGCCAGCAGCTTGGTTCCAGGTCAAGAGACCCAGTACTTC. The chain carries TRBV5-1 and TRBJ2-5; D gene uncertain. The V and J ends lost 0 bases and 2 bases respectively, with 8 bases between them. The CDR3 runs 14 residues. Germline V lookup: CDR1 SGHRS, CDR2 YFSETQ.

The chain's CDR3 is CSALGLRIRNTEAFF. The CDR3, as DNA: TGCAGTGCCCTTGGGTTGCGCATCAGGAACACTGAAGCTTTCTTT. This chain joins TRBV20-1 and TRBJ1-1; D is undetermined. The CDR3 is made up of 15 amino acids. Between the trimmed V and J ends, which lost 6 bases and 1 base, there was a span of 18 bases. Germline loops: CDR1 DFQATT, CDR2 SNEGSKA (reference sequence).

V and J are TRBV6-1 and TRBJ1-1; D call uncertain. The CDR3 is 15 residues long. Germline V gene data show CDR1 as MNHNS and CDR2 as SASEGT. The V gene lost 7 bases and the J gene lost 1 base, with 16 bases spanning the gap. DNA for the CDR3: TGTGCCAGCAAGGAAAGGGTAGGCCGGAACACTGAAGCTTTCTTT. Its protein is CASKERVGRNTEAFF.

The V call is TRBV7-9, the J call TRBJ2-3, with 12 bases identical to TRBD2. The J segment lost 0 bases and the V segment lost 3 bases, leaving 1 base of the junction unmatched. Germline V lookup: CDR1 SEHNR, CDR2 FQNEAQ (reference sequence). The CDR3 totals 16 residues. As DNA, the CDR3 is TGTGCCAGCAGCTTTGGACTAGCGGGGAGCACAGATACGCAGTATTTT. Translating it yields CASSFGLAGSTDTQYF.

The chain carries TRBV20-1 and TRBJ1-1, with 7 bases aligning to TRBD1. The trim removed 3 bases at V and 3 bases at J, leaving 13 bases unmatched. This CDR3 has 16 residues. In germline, CDR1 is DFQATT, CDR2 SNEGSKA (reference sequence). The CDR3 sequence is CSASEEGAGKYTEAFF. DNA for the CDR3: TGCAGTGCTAGCGAGGAGGGGGCGGGGAAGTACACTGAAGCTTTCTTT.

J is TRBJ1-5 and V is TRBV29-1; D call uncertain. V lost 7 bases and J 5 bases, leaving 15 bases between the germline ends. The V gene's germline CDR1 is SQVTM and CDR2 ANQGSEA. The CDR3 loop spans 13 amino acids. This chain's CDR3 is CSGSASKDQPQHF. The DNA for the CDR3 is TGCAGCGGATCTGCGAGCAAGGATCAGCCCCAGCATTTT.

The CDR3 region is CSARDQWGETQYF. DNA for the CDR3: TGCAGTGCTAGAGATCAGTGGGGGGAGACCCAGTACTTC. This chain connects TRBV20-1 to TRBJ2-5, with D perhaps assigned TRBD1 or TRBD2 (5 bases each). CDR1 and CDR2 (germline): DFQATT, SNEGSKA (reference sequence). Between the trimmed V and J ends, which lost 0 bases and 5 bases, there was a span of 10 bases. The CDR3 runs to 13 residues.

V is TRBV29-1 and J is TRBJ2-7, with D uncertain. The CDR3 sequence is 14 residues long. The V gene's germline CDR1 is SQVTM and CDR2 ANQGSEA. Trimming cost V 4 bases and J 0 bases, with 13 bases left between them. The CDR3 region is CSVGNEDVSYEQYF. The CDR3 nucleotides read TGCAGCGTTGGAAATGAGGACGTCTCCTACGAGCAGTACTTC.

The rearrangement links TRBV7-9 to TRBJ1-6; D possibly corresponds to TRBD1 (6 bases). This CDR3 has 15 residues. CDR1 and CDR2 from the germline V gene are SEHNR and FQNEAQ (reference sequence). V was shortened by 0 bases and J by 9 bases, with 12 bases between the two germline ends. In nucleotides, the CDR3 is TGTGCCAGCAGCTTAGCGGCAGGGGATGGTTCACCCCTCCACTTT. The encoded protein is CASSLAAGDGSPLHF.